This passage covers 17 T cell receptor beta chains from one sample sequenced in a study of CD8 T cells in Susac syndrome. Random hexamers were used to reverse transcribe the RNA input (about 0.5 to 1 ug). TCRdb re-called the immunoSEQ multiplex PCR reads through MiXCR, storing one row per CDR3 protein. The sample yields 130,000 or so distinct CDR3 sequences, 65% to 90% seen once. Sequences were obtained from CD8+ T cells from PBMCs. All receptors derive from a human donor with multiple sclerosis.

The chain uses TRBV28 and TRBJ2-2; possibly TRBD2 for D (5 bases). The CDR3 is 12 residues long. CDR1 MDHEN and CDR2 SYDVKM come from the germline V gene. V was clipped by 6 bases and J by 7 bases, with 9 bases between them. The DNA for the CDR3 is TGTGCCAGCAGGATAGGAGGCGGGGAGCTGTTTTTT. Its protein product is CASRIGGGELFF.

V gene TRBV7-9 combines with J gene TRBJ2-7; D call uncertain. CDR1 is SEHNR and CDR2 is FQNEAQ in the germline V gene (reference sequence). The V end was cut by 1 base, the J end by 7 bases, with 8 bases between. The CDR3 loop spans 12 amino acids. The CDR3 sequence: CASSLGTWEQYV. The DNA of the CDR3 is TGTGCCAGCAGCTTAGGGACGTGGGAGCAGTACGTC.

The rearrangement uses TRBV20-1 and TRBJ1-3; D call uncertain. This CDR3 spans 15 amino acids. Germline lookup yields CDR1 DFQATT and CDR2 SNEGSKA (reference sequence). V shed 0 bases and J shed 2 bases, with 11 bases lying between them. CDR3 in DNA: TGCAGTGCTAGAGATCTACTCTTGGCTGGAAACACCATATATTTT. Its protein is CSARDLLLAGNTIYF.

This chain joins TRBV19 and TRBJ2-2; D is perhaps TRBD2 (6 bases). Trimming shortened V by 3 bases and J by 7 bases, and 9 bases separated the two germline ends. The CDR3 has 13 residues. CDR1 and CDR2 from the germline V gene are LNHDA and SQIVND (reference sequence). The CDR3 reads CASSIRRGGELFF. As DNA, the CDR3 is TGTGCCAGTAGTATTCGGAGGGGCGGGGAGCTGTTTTTT.

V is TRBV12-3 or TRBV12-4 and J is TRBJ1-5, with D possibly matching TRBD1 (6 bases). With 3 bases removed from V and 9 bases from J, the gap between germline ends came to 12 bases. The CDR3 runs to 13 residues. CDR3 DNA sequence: TGTGCCAGCAGTTTCGGGGGGACAAGGCCCCAGCATTTT. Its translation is CASSFGGTRPQHF.

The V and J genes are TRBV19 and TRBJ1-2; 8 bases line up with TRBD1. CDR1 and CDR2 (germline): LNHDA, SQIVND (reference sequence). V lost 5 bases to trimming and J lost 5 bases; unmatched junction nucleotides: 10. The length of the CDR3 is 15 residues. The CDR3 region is CASSPSLGQGYGYTF. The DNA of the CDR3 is TGTGCCAGTAGTCCTTCCCTCGGACAGGGATATGGCTACACCTTC.

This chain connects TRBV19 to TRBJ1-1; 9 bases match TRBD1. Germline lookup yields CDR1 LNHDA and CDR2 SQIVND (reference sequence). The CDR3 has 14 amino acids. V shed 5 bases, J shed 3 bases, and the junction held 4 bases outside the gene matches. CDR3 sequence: CASSPGQGYTEAFF. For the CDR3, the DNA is TGTGCCAGTAGTCCGGGACAGGGCTACACTGAAGCTTTCTTT.

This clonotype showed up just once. The CDR3 DNA follows: TGTGCCAGCAGTTTATCGCGGGCGGGAACCGGGGAGCTGTTTTTT. Translating it yields CASSLSRAGTGELFF. V and J are TRBV27 and TRBJ2-2; D might be TRBD2 (6 bases). The V gene lost 0 bases and the J gene lost 5 bases, with 10 bases spanning the gap. Germline CDR1 is MNHEY and CDR2 is SMNVEV (reference sequence). The CDR3 contains 15 residues.

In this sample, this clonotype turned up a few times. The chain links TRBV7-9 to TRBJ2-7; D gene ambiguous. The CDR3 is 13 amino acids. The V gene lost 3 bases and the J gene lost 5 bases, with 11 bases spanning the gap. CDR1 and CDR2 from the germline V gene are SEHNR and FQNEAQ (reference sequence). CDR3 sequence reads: CASSLSVRDEQYF. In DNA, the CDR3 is TGTGCCAGCAGCTTGTCGGTTAGGGACGAGCAGTACTTC.

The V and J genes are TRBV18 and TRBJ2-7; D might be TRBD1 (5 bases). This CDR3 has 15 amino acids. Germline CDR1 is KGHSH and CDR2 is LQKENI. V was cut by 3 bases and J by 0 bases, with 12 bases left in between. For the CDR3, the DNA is TGTGCCAGCTCACCCTCCGGAGACAGCTCCTACGAGCAGTACGTC. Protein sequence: CASSPSGDSSYEQYV.

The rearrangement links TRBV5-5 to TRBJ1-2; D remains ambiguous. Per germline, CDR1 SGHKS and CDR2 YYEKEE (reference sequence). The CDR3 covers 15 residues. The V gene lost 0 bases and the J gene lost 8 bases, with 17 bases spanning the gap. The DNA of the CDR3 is TGTGCCAGCAGCTTGGTTGGGCTCGGCGAGGGAGGCTACACCTTC. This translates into CASSLVGLGEGGYTF.

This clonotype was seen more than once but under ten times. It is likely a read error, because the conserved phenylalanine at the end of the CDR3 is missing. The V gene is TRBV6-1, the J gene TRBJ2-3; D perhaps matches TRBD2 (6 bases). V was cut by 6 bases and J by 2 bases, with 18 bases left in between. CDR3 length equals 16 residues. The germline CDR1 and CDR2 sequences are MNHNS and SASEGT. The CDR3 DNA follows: TGTGCCAGCAGCCCCCTGGGTAGCGGAATCACAGATACGCAGTATCTT. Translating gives CASSPLGSGITDTQYL.

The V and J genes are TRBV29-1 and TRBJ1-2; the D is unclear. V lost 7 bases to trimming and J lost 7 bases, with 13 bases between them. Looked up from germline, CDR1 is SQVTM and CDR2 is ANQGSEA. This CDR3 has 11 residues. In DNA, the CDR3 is TGCAGCGCACTGATCCTGGCTGGCTACACCTTC. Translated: CSALILAGYTF.

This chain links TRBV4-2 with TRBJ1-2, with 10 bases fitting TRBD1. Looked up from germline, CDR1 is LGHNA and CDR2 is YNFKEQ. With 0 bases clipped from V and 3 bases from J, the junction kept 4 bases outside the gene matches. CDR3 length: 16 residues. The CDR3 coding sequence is TGTGCCAGCAGCCAAGAGGGACAGGGGTTGTACTATGGCTACACCTTC. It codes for CASSQEGQGLYYGYTF.

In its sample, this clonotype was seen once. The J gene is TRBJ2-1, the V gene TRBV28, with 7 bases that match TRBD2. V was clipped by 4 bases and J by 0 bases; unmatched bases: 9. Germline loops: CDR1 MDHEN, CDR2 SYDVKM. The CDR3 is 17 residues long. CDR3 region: CASSSPGGVSSYNEQFF. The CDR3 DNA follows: TGTGCCAGCAGTTCCCCTGGGGGGGTGAGCTCCTACAATGAGCAGTTCTTC.

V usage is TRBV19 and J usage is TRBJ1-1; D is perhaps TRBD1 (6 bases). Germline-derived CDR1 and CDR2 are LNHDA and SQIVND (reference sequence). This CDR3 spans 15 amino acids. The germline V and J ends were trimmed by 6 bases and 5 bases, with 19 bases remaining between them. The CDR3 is CASRLSQGGGTEAFF. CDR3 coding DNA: TGTGCCAGTAGGCTCTCACAGGGTGGGGGGACTGAAGCTTTCTTT. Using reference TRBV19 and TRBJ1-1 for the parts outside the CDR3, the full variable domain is DGGITQSPKYLFRKEGQNVTLSCEQNLNHDAMYWYRQDPGQGLRLIYYSQIVNDFQKGDIAEGYSVSREKKESFPLTVTSAQKNPTAFYLCASRLSQGGGTEAFFGQGTRLTVV.

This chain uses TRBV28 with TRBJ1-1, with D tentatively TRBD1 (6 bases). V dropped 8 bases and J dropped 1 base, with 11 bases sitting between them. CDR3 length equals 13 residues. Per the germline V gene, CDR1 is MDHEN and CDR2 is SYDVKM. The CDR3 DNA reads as TGTGCCAGCCCTAACAGGGCGAACACTGAAGCTTTCTTT. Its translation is CASPNRANTEAFF.